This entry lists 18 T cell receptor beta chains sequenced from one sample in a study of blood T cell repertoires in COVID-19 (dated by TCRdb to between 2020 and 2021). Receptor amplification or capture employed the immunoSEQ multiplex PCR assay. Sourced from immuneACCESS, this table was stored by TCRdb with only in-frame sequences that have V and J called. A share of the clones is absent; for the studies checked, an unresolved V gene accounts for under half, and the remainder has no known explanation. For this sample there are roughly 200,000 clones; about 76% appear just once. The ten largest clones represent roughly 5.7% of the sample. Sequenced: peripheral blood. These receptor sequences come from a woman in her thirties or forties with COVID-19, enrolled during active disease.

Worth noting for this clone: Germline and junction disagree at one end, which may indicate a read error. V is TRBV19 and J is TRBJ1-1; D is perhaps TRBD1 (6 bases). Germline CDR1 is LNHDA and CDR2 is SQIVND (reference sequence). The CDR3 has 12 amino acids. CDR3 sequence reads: CASKRGNTEVFF. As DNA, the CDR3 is TGTGCCAGTAAGAGGGGGAACACTGAAGTTTTCTTT. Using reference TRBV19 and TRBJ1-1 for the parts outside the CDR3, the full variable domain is DGGITQSPKYLFRKEGQNVTLSCEQNLNHDAMYWYRQDPGQGLRLIYYSQIVNDFQKGDIAEGYSVSREKKESFPLTVTSAQKNPTAFYLCASKRGNTEVFFGQGTRLTVV.

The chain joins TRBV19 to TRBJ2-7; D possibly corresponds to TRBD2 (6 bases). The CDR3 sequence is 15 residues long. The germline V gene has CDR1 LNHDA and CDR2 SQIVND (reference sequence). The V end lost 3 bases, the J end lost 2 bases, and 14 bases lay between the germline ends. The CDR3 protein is CASSIMAGYPYEQYF. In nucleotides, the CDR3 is TGTGCCAGTAGTATTATGGCGGGGTATCCCTACGAGCAGTACTTC.

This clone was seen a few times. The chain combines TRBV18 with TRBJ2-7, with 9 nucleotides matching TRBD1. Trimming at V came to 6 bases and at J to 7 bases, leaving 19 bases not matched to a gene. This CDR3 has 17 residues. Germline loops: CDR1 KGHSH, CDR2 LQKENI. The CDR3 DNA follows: TGTGCCAGCTCGACAGCCGAGACCGGGACAGGGCTGGGAGAGCAGTACTTC. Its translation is CASSTAETGTGLGEQYF.

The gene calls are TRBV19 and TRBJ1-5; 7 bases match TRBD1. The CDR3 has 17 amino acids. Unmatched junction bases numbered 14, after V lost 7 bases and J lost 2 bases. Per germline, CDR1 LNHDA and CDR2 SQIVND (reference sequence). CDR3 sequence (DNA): TGTGCCAGTACCTTAACCCTACAGGGGTGGGGCAATCAGCCCCAGCATTTT. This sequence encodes CASTLTLQGWGNQPQHF.

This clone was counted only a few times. Here the CDR3 reads CASSERLAETQYF. The DNA for the CDR3 is TGTGCCAGTAGTGAGCGCTTGGCAGAGACCCAGTACTTC. The rearrangement uses TRBV19 and TRBJ2-5; D is unclear. Germline-derived CDR1 and CDR2 are LNHDA and SQIVND (reference sequence). V was clipped by 5 bases and J by 4 bases, with 11 bases between them. The CDR3 covers 13 residues.

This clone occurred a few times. The CDR3 DNA follows: TGTGCCAGCAGCTCGGCGGGACGGCCCGGGGACTATGGCTACACCTTC. As protein: CASSSAGRPGDYGYTF. The rearrangement uses TRBV5-4 and TRBJ1-2; possible D gene TRBD1, 5 bases. Germline CDR1 reads SGHNT; CDR2 reads YYREEE (reference sequence). The germline V and J ends were trimmed by 3 bases and 3 bases, with 18 bases remaining between them. The CDR3 covers 16 residues.

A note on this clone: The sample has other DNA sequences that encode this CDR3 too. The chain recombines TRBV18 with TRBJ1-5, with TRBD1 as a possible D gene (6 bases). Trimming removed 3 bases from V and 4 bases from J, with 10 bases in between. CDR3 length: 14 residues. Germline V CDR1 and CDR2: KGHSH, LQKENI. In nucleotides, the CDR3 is TGTGCCAGCTCACCGAGGCAGGGGAATCAGCCCCAGCATTTT. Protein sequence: CASSPRQGNQPQHF.

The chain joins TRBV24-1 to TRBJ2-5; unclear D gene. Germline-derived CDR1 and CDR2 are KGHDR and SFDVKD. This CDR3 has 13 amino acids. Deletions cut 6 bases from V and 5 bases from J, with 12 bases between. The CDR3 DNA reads TGTGCCACCAGTTTGCGGATTCGGGAGACCCAGTACTTC. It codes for CATSLRIRETQYF.

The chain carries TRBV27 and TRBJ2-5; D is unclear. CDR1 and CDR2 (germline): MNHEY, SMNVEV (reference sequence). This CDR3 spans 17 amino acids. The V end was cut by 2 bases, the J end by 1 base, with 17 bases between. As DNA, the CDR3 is TGTGCCAGCAGTTTAGTCTCCGGTTCCTTGCGCCAAGAGACCCAGTACTTC. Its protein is CASSLVSGSLRQETQYF.

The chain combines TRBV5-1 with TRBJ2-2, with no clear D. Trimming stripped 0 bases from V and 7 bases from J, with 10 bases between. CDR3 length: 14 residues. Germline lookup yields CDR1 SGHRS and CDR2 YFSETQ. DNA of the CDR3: TGCGCCAGCAGCTTGGACGGCGGCGGCGGGGAGCTGTTTTTT. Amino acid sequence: CASSLDGGGGELFF.

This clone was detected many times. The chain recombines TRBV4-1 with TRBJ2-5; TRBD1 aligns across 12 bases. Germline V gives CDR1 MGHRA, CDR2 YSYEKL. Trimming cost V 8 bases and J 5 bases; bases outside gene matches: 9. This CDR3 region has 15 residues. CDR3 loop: CASGQGQGAGETQYF. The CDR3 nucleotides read TGCGCCAGCGGACAGGGACAGGGGGCCGGGGAGACCCAGTACTTC.

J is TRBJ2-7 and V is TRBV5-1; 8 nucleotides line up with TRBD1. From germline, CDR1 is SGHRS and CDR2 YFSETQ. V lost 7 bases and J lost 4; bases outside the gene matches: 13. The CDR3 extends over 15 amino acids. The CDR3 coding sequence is TGCGCCAGCTCCGACCAGGGGGCGGTCGGATACGAGCAGTACTTC. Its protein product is CASSDQGAVGYEQYF. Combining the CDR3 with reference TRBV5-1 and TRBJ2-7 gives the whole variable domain KAGVTQTPRYLIKTRGQQVTLSCSPISGHRSVSWYQQTPGQGLQFLFEYFSETQRNKGNFPGRFSGRQFSNSRSEMNVSTLELGDSALYLCASSDQGAVGYEQYFGPGTRLTVT.

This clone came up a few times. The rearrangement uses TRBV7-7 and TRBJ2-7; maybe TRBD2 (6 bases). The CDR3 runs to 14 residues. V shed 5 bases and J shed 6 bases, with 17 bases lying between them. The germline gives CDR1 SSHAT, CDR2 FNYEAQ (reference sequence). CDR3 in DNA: TGTGCCAGCAGCCCCGGTTGGAGGGGCTCCGAGCAGTACTTC. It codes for CASSPGWRGSEQYF.

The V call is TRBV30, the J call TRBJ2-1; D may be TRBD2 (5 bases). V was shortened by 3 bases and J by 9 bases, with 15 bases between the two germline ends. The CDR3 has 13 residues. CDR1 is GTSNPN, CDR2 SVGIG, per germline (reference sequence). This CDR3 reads CAWSRTSGTEQFF. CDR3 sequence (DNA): TGTGCCTGGAGCCGGACCAGCGGAACTGAGCAGTTCTTC.

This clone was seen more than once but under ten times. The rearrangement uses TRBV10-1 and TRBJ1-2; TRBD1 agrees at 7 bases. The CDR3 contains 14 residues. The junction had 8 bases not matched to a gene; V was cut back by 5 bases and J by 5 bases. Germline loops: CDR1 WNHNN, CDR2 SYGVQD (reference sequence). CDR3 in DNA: TGCGCCAGCAGTCCAACCGGGACAGTGTATGGCTACACCTTC. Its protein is CASSPTGTVYGYTF.

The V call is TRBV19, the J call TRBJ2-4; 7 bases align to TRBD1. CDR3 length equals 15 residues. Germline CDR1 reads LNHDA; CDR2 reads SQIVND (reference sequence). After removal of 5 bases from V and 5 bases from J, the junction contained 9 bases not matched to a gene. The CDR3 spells CASSVSGTAQNIQYF. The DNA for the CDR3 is TGTGCCAGTAGTGTCTCCGGGACAGCTCAAAACATTCAGTACTTC.

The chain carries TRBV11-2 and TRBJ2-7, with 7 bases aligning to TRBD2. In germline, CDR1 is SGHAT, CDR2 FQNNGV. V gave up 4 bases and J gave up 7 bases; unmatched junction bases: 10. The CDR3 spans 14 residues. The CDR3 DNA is TGTGCCAGCAGCTCTCTCGTTATGGGGGGGGAGCAGTACTTC. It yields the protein CASSSLVMGGEQYF.

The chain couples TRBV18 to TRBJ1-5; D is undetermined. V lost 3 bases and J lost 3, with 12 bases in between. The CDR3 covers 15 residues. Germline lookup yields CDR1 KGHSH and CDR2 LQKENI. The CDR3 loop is CASSPWGVDNQPQHF. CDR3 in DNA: TGTGCCAGCTCACCGTGGGGAGTAGACAATCAGCCCCAGCATTTT.